The 25 T cell receptor beta chains below all came from one sample that was sequenced in a study of blood T cell repertoires in COVID-19 (TCRdb year 2020). The library was generated by the immunoSEQ multiplex PCR assay. Imported from immuneACCESS, the table was reduced by TCRdb to in-frame sequences with V and J called. These copies leave out some clones; in studies compared against another copy, an unresolved V gene accounts for under half, and the cause of the remainder is not known. Across this sample there are 200,000 to 300,000 clones, with roughly 88% seen only once. Around 1.3% of the sample is in the top ten clones. The sample was PBMCs or T cells enriched from blood (not recorded which). Receptors originate from a woman aged 40 to 49 with acute COVID-19.

The V gene is TRBV11-1, the J gene TRBJ1-2, with D unresolved. Deletions cut 2 bases from V and 7 bases from J, with 14 bases between. The CDR3 contains 14 residues. Looked up from germline, CDR1 is SGHAT and CDR2 is FQDESV (reference sequence). This CDR3 reads CASSLNRGDIGYTF. The CDR3 nucleotides are TGTGCCAGCAGCTTAAACCGGGGTGATATTGGCTACACCTTC.

This clone was counted once. DNA for the CDR3: TGTGCCAGTAGTCTGCCGGGGAACACTGAAGCTTTCTTT. Its translation is CASSLPGNTEAFF. The rearrangement links TRBV19 to TRBJ1-1; D unresolved. Trimming took off 5 bases at V and 1 base at J, with 8 bases between the two ends. This CDR3 region has 13 residues. Germline V gives CDR1 LNHDA, CDR2 SQIVND (reference sequence).

The J gene is TRBJ2-2, the V gene TRBV2, with D perhaps TRBD1 (6 bases). The CDR3 runs 14 residues. CDR1 is SNHLY and CDR2 is FYNNEI in the germline V gene. Trimming left V 5 bases short and J 4 bases short, with 11 bases between. The CDR3 DNA follows: TGTGCCAGCAGTTACGTGGGGGCCACCGGGGAGCTGTTTTTT. It specifies CASSYVGATGELFF.

The chain recombines TRBV20-1 with TRBJ1-2; 7 bases are shared with TRBD1. CDR1 DFQATT and CDR2 SNEGSKA come from the germline V gene (reference sequence). The CDR3 consists of 11 residues. J gave up 5 bases and V 8 bases, and 5 bases lay outside the gene matches. CDR3 DNA: TGCAGTTTAGCGGGACAGTATGGCTACACCTTC. Amino acids: CSLAGQYGYTF.

The CDR3 nucleotides read TGTGCCAGCAGTTGGCAGGGGGCTGGTTCACCCCTCCACTTT. Protein: CASSWQGAGSPLHF. The gene calls are TRBV27 and TRBJ1-6; the match to TRBD1 covers 8 bases. The CDR3 is made up of 14 amino acids. In germline, CDR1 is MNHEY, CDR2 SMNVEV (reference sequence). J was trimmed by 9 bases and V by 4 bases; bases with no gene match: 5.

This sequence joins TRBV24-1 and TRBJ2-5; 9 bases are a match to TRBD2. V lost 4 bases, J lost 0 bases, and 14 bases stayed unmatched. CDR1 KGHDR and CDR2 SFDVKD come from the germline V gene. The CDR3 is 19 amino acids. The CDR3 DNA follows: TGTGCCACCAGTGACAACCGTTTTAGCGGGAGAAGCCACCAAGAGACCCAGTACTTC. The encoded protein is CATSDNRFSGRSHQETQYF.

The chain uses TRBV5-4 and TRBJ2-3; 9 bases are shared with TRBD2. The ends lost 2 bases at V and 2 bases at J; junction bases unmatched: 3. The V gene's germline CDR1 is SGHNT and CDR2 YYREEE (reference sequence). The CDR3 contains 15 residues. The CDR3 spells CASSFPSGNTDTQYF. The CDR3 coding sequence is TGTGCCAGCAGCTTCCCTAGCGGGAACACAGATACGCAGTATTTT.

J is TRBJ2-5 and V is TRBV10-3, with D possibly TRBD2 on 5 matching bases. V lost 4 bases and J lost 7, with 13 bases in between. This CDR3 spans 13 amino acids. Germline-derived CDR1 and CDR2 are ENHRY and SYGVKD. CDR3 protein: CAISGPNGGTQYF. CDR3 nucleotide sequence: TGTGCCATCAGTGGCCCTAACGGAGGGACCCAGTACTTC.

This clone showed up just a few times. CDR3 sequence (DNA): TGTGCCTGGGCGGGACAGGGTAATTCACCCCTCCACTTT. It yields the protein CAWAGQGNSPLHF. The chain links TRBV30 to TRBJ1-6, with 9 bases matching TRBD1. Germline CDR1 GTSNPN, CDR2 SVGIG (reference sequence). The J segment lost 6 bases and the V segment lost 5 bases, leaving 2 bases of the junction unmatched. The CDR3 is 13 residues long.

This chain connects TRBV5-1 to TRBJ2-5; 9 nucleotides agree with TRBD1. J gave up 4 bases and V 3 bases, and 13 bases lay outside the gene matches. CDR3 length: 17 residues. CDR1 and CDR2 (germline): SGHRS, YFSETQ. The CDR3 coding sequence is TGCGCCAGCAGCTCCGGGACAGGGAGGTTTCGGCGAGAGACCCAGTACTTC. Encoded protein: CASSSGTGRFRRETQYF.

The chain employs TRBV7-9 and TRBJ2-2; 8 bases are shared with TRBD1. CDR3 length: 15 amino acids. The junction had 4 bases not matched to a gene; V was cut back by 5 bases and J by 2 bases. CDR1 is SEHNR, CDR2 FQNEAQ, per germline (reference sequence). The CDR3 DNA reads as TGTGCCAGCAGCCCGGGACAGGTTAACACCGGGGAGCTGTTTTTT. It specifies CASSPGQVNTGELFF.

The V and J genes are TRBV12-3 or TRBV12-4 and TRBJ2-5; D unclear. The CDR3 has 11 residues. V lost 6 bases and J 5 bases, leaving 7 bases between the germline ends. The CDR3 reads CASSPAETQYF. Here the CDR3 DNA reads TGTGCCAGCAGCCCAGCGGAGACCCAGTACTTC.

V usage is TRBV11-1 and J usage is TRBJ2-5; 14 bases fit TRBD2. CDR1 and CDR2 (germline): SGHAT, FQDESV (reference sequence). The CDR3 contains 16 residues. With V trimmed by 5 bases and J by 3 bases, 5 bases remained unmatched. The CDR3 nucleotides are TGTGCCAGCAGCGAGGGACTAGCGGGAGTTAAAGAGACCCAGTACTTC. It translates to CASSEGLAGVKETQYF.

The chain links TRBV29-1 to TRBJ2-5, with TRBD2 matching 7 bases. The trim removed 0 bases at V and 2 bases at J, leaving 6 bases unmatched. The CDR3 covers 15 residues. From germline, CDR1 is SQVTM and CDR2 ANQGSEA. As DNA, the CDR3 is TGCAGCGTTGAAGATCGGCTAGCGGCTCAAGAGACCCAGTACTTC. It encodes CSVEDRLAAQETQYF.

This chain connects TRBV6-5 to TRBJ1-2; 11 bases agree with TRBD1. This CDR3 is built from 15 residues. The germline CDR1 and CDR2 sequences are MNHEY and SVGAGI. V was clipped by 5 bases and J by 2 bases; unmatched bases: 4. The DNA for the CDR3 is TGTGCCAGCAGTCCCGGACAGGGGGCCAACTATGGCTACACCTTC. Its protein product is CASSPGQGANYGYTF.

Written as DNA, the CDR3 is TGTGCCAGCAGCGACTACTCTGGAAACACCATATATTTT. Translated: CASSDYSGNTIYF. This chain connects TRBV28 to TRBJ1-3; D not certain. CDR3 length: 13 amino acids. Germline CDR1 and CDR2: MDHEN and SYDVKM. Trimming cost V 6 bases and J 0 bases, with 6 bases left between them.

The chain is built from TRBV24-1 and TRBJ2-5, with a possible D match to TRBD2 (5 bases). The CDR3 loop spans 14 amino acids. The V and J ends lost 4 bases and 3 bases respectively, with 11 bases between them. Germline CDR1 reads KGHDR; CDR2 reads SFDVKD. Here the CDR3 DNA reads TGTGCCACCAGTGAATCGGACTGGAAAGAGACCCAGTACTTC. Translated: CATSESDWKETQYF.

V usage is TRBV27 and J usage is TRBJ1-1; 8 bases are a match to TRBD1. This CDR3 is 18 amino acids long. J lost 3 bases, V lost 0 bases, and 12 bases had no gene match. Germline V CDR1 and CDR2: MNHEY, SMNVEV (reference sequence). CDR3 bases: TGTGCCAGCAGTTTATCGGAACAGGGGGGGCGATCTGACACTGAAGCTTTCTTT. It yields the protein CASSLSEQGGRSDTEAFF.

V and J are TRBV5-8 and TRBJ1-3; possible D gene TRBD1, 5 bases. This CDR3 spans 14 amino acids. Germline V gene data show CDR1 as SGHTS and CDR2 as YDEGEE. The V end lost 5 bases, the J end lost 2 bases, and 11 bases lay between the germline ends. The CDR3 nucleotides are TGTGCCAGCAGAGTCGAAGGGGCTGGAAACACCATATATTTT. Protein sequence: CASRVEGAGNTIYF.

The V call is TRBV3-1 (or the pseudogene TRBV3-2), the J call TRBJ1-3; D gene unclear. Germline CDR1 LGHDT, CDR2 YNNKEL (reference sequence). Trimming took 0 bases from V and 8 from J, leaving 8 bases between them. The CDR3 totals 13 residues. The CDR3 loop is CASSQDRGYTIYF. CDR3 in DNA: TGTGCCAGCAGCCAAGATCGAGGATACACCATATATTTT.

The CDR3, as DNA: TGTGCCAGCAGCTTAGTTCCCCAGGCAATGAACACTGAAGCTTTCTTT. Amino acids: CASSLVPQAMNTEAFF. The chain is built from TRBV7-9 and TRBJ1-1; D gene ambiguous. Germline V lookup: CDR1 SEHNR, CDR2 FQNEAQ (reference sequence). The CDR3 length is 16 residues. Trimming left V 1 base short and J 0 bases short, with 12 bases between.

This chain links TRBV5-1 with TRBJ2-2; D gene unclear. The CDR3 length is 16 residues. Germline assignment: CDR1 SGHRS and CDR2 YFSETQ. V was trimmed by 1 base and J by 6 bases, leaving 16 bases between them. As DNA, the CDR3 is TGCGCCAGCAGCTTGATGGGCTTTCGCACATCCGGGGAGCTGTTTTTT. Translation: CASSLMGFRTSGELFF.

The DNA of the CDR3 is TGCGCCAGCAGCCTAACTTTCCGGGACAGCCAGCCCCAGCATTTT. This encodes CASSLTFRDSQPQHF. This chain connects TRBV4-1 to TRBJ1-5; 7 positions agree with TRBD1. Germline CDR1 is MGHRA and CDR2 is YSYEKL. Trimming at V came to 4 bases and at J to 7 bases, leaving 10 bases not matched to a gene. The CDR3 extends over 15 amino acids.

This clone was observed once. The V gene is TRBV21-1, the J gene TRBJ1-6; the table's D call, TRBD1, has no DNA check behind it. TRBV21-1 is a recognized pseudogene. The CDR3 sequence is 17 residues long. The CDR3 is CASSFPGDRTGEWSLHF. The CDR3 DNA reads TGTGCCAGCAGCTTCCCTGGGGACAGGACTGGTGAATGGTCTCTCCACTTT.

The sample holds a few counts of this clone. This rearrangement joins TRBV7-3 to TRBJ2-7, with 10 bases lining up with TRBD2. Trimming cost V 3 bases and J 5 bases; bases outside gene matches: 7. The CDR3 contains 15 residues. Per the germline V gene, CDR1 is SGHTA and CDR2 is FQGTGA. CDR3 nucleotide sequence: TGTGCCAGCAGCTTGTCTAGCGGGAGACCCCACGAGCAGTACTTC. Translating gives CASSLSSGRPHEQYF.